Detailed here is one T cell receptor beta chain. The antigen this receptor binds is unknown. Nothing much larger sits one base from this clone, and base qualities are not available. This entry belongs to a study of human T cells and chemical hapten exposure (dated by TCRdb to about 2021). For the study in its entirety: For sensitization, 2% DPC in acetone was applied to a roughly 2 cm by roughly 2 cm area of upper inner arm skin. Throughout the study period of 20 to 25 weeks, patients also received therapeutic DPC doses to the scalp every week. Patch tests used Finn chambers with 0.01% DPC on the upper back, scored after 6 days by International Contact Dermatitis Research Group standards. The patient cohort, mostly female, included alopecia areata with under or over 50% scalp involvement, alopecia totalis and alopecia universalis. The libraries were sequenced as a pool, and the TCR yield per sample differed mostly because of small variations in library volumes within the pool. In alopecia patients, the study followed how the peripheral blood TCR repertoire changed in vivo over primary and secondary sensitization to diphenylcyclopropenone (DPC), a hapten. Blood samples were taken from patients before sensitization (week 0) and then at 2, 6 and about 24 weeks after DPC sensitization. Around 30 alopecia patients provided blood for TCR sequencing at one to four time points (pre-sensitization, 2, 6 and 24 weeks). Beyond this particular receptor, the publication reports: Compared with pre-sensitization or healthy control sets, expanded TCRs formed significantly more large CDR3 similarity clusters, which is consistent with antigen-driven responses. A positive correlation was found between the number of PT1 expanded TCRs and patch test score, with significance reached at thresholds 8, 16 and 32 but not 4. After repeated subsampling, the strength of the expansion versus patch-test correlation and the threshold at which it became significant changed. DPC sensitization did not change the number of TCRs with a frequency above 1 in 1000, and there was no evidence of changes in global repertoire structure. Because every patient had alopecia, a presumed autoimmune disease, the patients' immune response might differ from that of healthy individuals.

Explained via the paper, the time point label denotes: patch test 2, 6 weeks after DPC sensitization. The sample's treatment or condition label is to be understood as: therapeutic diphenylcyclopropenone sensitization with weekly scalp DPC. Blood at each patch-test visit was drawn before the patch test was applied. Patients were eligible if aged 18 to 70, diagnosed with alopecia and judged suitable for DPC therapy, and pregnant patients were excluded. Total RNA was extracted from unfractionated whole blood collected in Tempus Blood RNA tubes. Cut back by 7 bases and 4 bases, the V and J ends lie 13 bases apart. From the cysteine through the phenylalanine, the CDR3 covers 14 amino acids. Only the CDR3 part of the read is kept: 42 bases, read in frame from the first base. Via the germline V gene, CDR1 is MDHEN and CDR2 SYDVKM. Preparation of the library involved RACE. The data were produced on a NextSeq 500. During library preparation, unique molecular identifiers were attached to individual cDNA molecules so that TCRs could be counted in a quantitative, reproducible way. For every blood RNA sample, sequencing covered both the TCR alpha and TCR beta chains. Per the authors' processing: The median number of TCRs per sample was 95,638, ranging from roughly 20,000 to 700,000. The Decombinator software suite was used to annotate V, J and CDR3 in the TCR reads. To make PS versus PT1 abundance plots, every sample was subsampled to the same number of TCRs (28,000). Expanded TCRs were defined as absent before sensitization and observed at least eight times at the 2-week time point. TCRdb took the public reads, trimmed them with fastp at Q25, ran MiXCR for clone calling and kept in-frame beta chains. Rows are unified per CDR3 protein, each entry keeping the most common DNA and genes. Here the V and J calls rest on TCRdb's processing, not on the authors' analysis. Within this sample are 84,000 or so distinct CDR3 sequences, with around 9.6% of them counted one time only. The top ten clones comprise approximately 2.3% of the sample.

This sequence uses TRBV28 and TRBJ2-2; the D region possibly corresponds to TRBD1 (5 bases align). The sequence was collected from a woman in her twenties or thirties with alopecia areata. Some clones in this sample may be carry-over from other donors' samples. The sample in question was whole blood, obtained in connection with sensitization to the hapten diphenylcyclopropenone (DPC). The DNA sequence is TGTGCCAGCATTTCGTGGGGCGGCACCGGGGAGCTGTTTTTT. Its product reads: CASISWGGTGELFF.